This note documents a single T cell receptor beta chain sequence. Its antigen remains unknown. Per the germline V gene, CDR1 is MNHEY and CDR2 is SMNVEV (reference sequence). This CDR3 has 14 amino acids. V lost 2 bases and J lost 5, with 12 bases in between. This sample is part of a study of shared clonotypes between healthy human individuals. Terminally differentiated effector memory CD45RA+ cells were excluded from the naive CD8 cells, which were CD45RO-negative and positively selected for CCR7. The healthy adult donors were HIV-negative and reported no recent acute infections or vaccinations. Every donor, a Caucasian adult, lived in Nashville, Tennessee. Produced via immunoSEQ multiplex PCR; TCRdb's table is partial and in-frame only. In the table there are about 2.1 million clones, more than 85% of which are singletons. Overall study results and limits: The four-donor shared clonotypes exceeded non-shared clonotypes in generation probability, with non-shared ones scoring lower. Naive subsets generally had larger estimated richness than memory subsets.

The receptor was derived from a man between 18 and 29 years old in good health. Some clones in this sample may be carry-over from other donors' samples. The sequencing input was naive CD8+ T cells from PBMCs. V gene TRBV27 combines with J gene TRBJ1-1; TRBD1 is a possible D gene (5 bases). CDR3 DNA: TGTGCCAGCAGTTTAGTCCAGGGAAGGACTGAAGCTTTCTTT. This gives the protein CASSLVQGRTEAFF.